This record concerns one TCR beta chain sequence. This clonotype was recorded once. Its antigen has not been determined. Nothing much larger sits one base from this clone, and base qualities are not available. Weak support is all one read offers. Taken from the germline V gene, the CDR1 and CDR2 loops are MNHNS and SASEGT. From cysteine to phenylalanine, the CDR3 is 14 amino acids long. The sequence is cut down to CDR3 DNA, 42 bases in frame from base 1. V and J lose 7 bases and 3 bases, and a span of 10 bases separates them. This entry is derived from a study of CD4 and CD8 cells across lung adenocarcinoma regions (dated by TCRdb to the late 2010s). Study-wide context: The study compared tumor centers with tumor margins to examine intratumor heterogeneity of the T cell receptor repertoire.

Patients with localized lung adenocarcinoma, a subtype of non-small cell lung cancer, were used as donors. Samples were obtained from the margins of localized lung adenocarcinomas. For TCR repertoire analysis, CD4+ T cells from tumor tissue were profiled apart from CD8+ T cells. Library generation was performed with PCR. Instrument used: HiSeq X Ten. In-frame beta chains were kept once TCRdb had trimmed the public reads at Q25 with fastp and called clones with MiXCR. Each CDR3 protein appears once, grouped with its most common genes and DNA. This sample gives more than 15,000 distinct CDR3 sequences in total; 46% of them show up just once. The ten largest clones represent roughly 19% of the sample.

In this chain, TRBV6-1 is recombined with TRBJ1-6; the D gene assignment is ambiguous. The sample comprised CD4+ T cells from the margin of a lung tumor. The cell subset or site label of this sample denotes: tumor margin region. The receptor was isolated from a male donor with lung adenocarcinoma. The CD4 and CD8 labels of this study may be unreliable. DNA sequence: TGTGCCAGCACGGCGCACAACTATAATTCACCCCTCCACTTT. The resulting protein is CASTAHNYNSPLHF.